This entry lists 5 T cell receptor beta chains sequenced from one sample in a study of blood T cell repertoires in COVID-19. Clones were read by immunoSEQ multiplex PCR, and TCRdb kept only the in-frame ones, dropping some. Of roughly 260,000 clones in the sample, 85% to 90% were seen once. Sample: peripheral blood. Receptors were obtained from a woman in her thirties with COVID-19, enrolled during active disease.

This clone was seen a single time. This chain links TRBV6-2 or TRBV6-3 with TRBJ2-2, with TRBD2 matching 10 bases. Per the germline V gene, CDR1 is MNHEY and CDR2 is SVGEGT. The CDR3 length is 15 residues. V shed 2 bases and J 7 bases; nucleotides not matched to a gene: 4. The CDR3 sequence is CASSYPSGRGGELFF. Here the CDR3 DNA reads TGTGCCAGCAGTTACCCTAGCGGGAGAGGCGGGGAGCTGTTTTTT.

The V gene is TRBV27, the J gene TRBJ2-7; 10 bases are a match to TRBD1. CDR1 is MNHEY, CDR2 SMNVEV, per germline (reference sequence). Germline trimming cut 2 bases from V and 6 bases from J; bases unmatched to any gene: 1. The CDR3 runs to 13 residues. The CDR3 loop reads CASSLGTGAEQYF. The CDR3 nucleotides are TGTGCCAGCAGTTTAGGGACAGGGGCCGAGCAGTACTTC.

The CDR3 region is CASSIESGRRETQYF. The CDR3 region has the DNA TGTGCCAGTAGTATTGAGTCGGGGAGGCGAGAGACCCAGTACTTC. This sequence joins TRBV19 and TRBJ2-5; tentative D call: TRBD2 (6 bases). The CDR3 extends over 15 amino acids. Germline values: CDR1 LNHDA, CDR2 SQIVND (reference sequence). The V and J ends lost 3 bases and 4 bases respectively, with 15 bases between them.

A single count supports this clone. The V gene is TRBV28, the J gene TRBJ1-1, with D possibly being TRBD1 (6 bases). In germline, CDR1 is MDHEN, CDR2 SYDVKM. Trimming took 4 bases from V and 1 from J, leaving 16 bases between them. The CDR3 covers 16 residues. CDR3 DNA: TGTGCCAGCAGTTCCCCCGGGGGGGCTACGAACACTGAAGCTTTCTTT. This codes for CASSSPGGATNTEAFF.

This rearrangement joins TRBV5-1 to TRBJ1-2; maybe TRBD1 (5 bases). The CDR3 is 13 residues long. The V gene's germline CDR1 is SGHRS and CDR2 YFSETQ. The V end lost 3 bases, the J end lost 5 bases, and 11 bases lay between the germline ends. This chain's CDR3 is CASSSQDHYGYTF. CDR3 DNA sequence: TGCGCCAGCAGCTCACAGGATCATTATGGCTACACCTTC.